This T cell receptor beta chain was captured by sequencing in a study of T cells in Graves' hyperthyroidism and ophthalmopathy. Across the whole study: Initial diagnosis, before any treatment, was when peripheral blood was collected.

With respect to this clonotype: The antigen is undetermined.

Overall study results and limits: A model built on 13 V-J features separated ophthalmopathy from stable hyperthyroidism. Peripheral blood also featured most of the thyroid clonotypes expanded above 0.001.

Amplified regions were TCR beta CDR3 sequences from RNA transcripts. HTBI primers were the set used in a first-round RT-PCR of the TCR CDR3. TCRdb redid the calling of the multiplex PCR reads with MiXCR, one entry per CDR3 protein. The table shows around 560,000 distinct CDR3 sequences, with roughly 17% occurring only once. The germline CDR1 and CDR2 sequences are SGHTA and FQGNSA. The CDR3 totals 15 residues. Between the trimmed V and J ends, which lost 1 base and 6 bases, there was a span of 13 bases. This rearrangement joins TRBV7-2 to TRBJ1-5; D might be TRBD1 (6 bases). The TCR was taken from a woman aged 18-30 years with Graves' hyperthyroidism. The sample comprised blood. CDR3 protein: CASSLVRGHGQPQHF. The CDR3 nucleotides are TGTGCCAGCAGCTTAGTTCGGGGGCACGGTCAGCCCCAGCATTTT.